The 18 T cell receptor beta chains listed next were all sequenced from one sample in a study of T cell repertoires in cytomegalovirus infection. Using its own MiXCR run on the reads, TCRdb lists one record per CDR3 protein. Here the sample spans 200,000 to 300,000 distinct CDR3 sequences, roughly 15% being singletons. The sample was PBMCs. The receptors originated from a human donor in good health (CMV status not recorded). Some clones in this sample may be carry-over from other donors' samples.

This clonotype showed up many times. V usage is TRBV7-2 and J usage is TRBJ2-5; no definite D call. Trimming took 2 bases from V and 5 from J, leaving 6 bases between them. In germline, CDR1 is SGHTA, CDR2 FQGNSA. The CDR3 consists of 12 residues. The DNA for the CDR3 is TGTGCCAGCAGCTTACCTTGGGAGACCCAGTACTTC. Its translation is CASSLPWETQYF.

This clonotype has just a few counts. V gene TRBV10-3 combines with J gene TRBJ1-6; D possibly corresponds to TRBD1 (5 bases). The germline V gene has CDR1 ENHRY and CDR2 SYGVKD. CDR3 length: 13 residues. V lost 11 bases to trimming and J lost 7 bases, with 15 bases between them. The CDR3 DNA reads TGTGCCGGACGGGACCTTCCGAATTCACCCCTCCACTTT. Its protein is CAGRDLPNSPLHF.

This clonotype occurred a few times. The chain uses TRBV19 and TRBJ1-1; D may be TRBD1 (6 bases). Trimming removed 6 bases from V and 5 bases from J, with 13 bases in between. The CDR3 extends over 13 amino acids. CDR1 is LNHDA and CDR2 is SQIVND in the germline V gene (reference sequence). The CDR3 loop reads CASRGDIMTEAFF. CDR3 in DNA: TGTGCCAGTAGGGGGGACATTATGACTGAAGCTTTCTTT.

J is TRBJ1-1 and V is TRBV29-1, with a possible D match to TRBD1 (5 bases). The V end lost 3 bases, the J end lost 3 bases, and 14 bases lay between the germline ends. Per germline, CDR1 SQVTM and CDR2 ANQGSEA. The CDR3 runs to 14 residues. This CDR3 is CSVEGRDGDTEAFF. DNA for the CDR3: TGCAGCGTTGAGGGCCGGGACGGAGACACTGAAGCTTTCTTT.

In its sample, this clonotype was seen many times. The chain couples TRBV14 to TRBJ1-3; possible D gene TRBD1, 6 bases. From germline, CDR1 is SGHDN and CDR2 FVKESK. Trimming removed 3 bases from V and 0 bases from J, with 18 bases in between. The CDR3 extends over 18 amino acids. CDR3 sequence: CASSHRDTKFSSGNTIYF. Written as DNA, the CDR3 is TGTGCCAGCAGCCACCGGGACACCAAATTCTCCTCTGGAAACACCATATATTTT. Variable domain in full (rest from reference TRBV14 and TRBJ1-3): EAGVTQFPSHSVIEKGQTVTLRCDPISGHDNLYWYRRVMGKEIKFLLHFVKESKQDESGMPNNRFLAERTGGTYSTLKVQPAELEDSGVYFCASSHRDTKFSSGNTIYFGEGSWLTVV.

In this sample, this clonotype turned up many times. The chain couples TRBV7-2 to TRBJ1-1; 10 bases are a match to TRBD1. Germline V gene data show CDR1 as SGHTA and CDR2 as FQGNSA. V lost 5 bases, J lost 4 bases, and 4 bases stayed unmatched. The CDR3 has 14 residues. This CDR3 is CASSPGTGATEAFF. The CDR3 DNA sequence: TGTGCCAGCAGCCCCGGGACAGGGGCCACTGAAGCTTTCTTT.

This clonotype was recorded many times. The chain has TRBV12-3 or TRBV12-4 and TRBJ1-1, with unresolved D. V was cut by 2 bases and J by 4 bases, with 5 bases left in between. The CDR3 length is 12 residues. This chain's CDR3 is CASSLWGTEAFF. The CDR3 DNA sequence: TGTGCCAGCAGTTTATGGGGCACTGAAGCTTTCTTT.

This clonotype was seen only once. A much larger clone differs by one base, so this may be a read error. The chain carries TRBV28 and TRBJ1-1; TRBD1 matches 7 bases. Germline lookup yields CDR1 MDHEN and CDR2 SYDVKM. The CDR3 length is 19 residues. CDR3 residues: CATSFLKLKTGQLNTEAFF. CDR3 nucleotides: TGTGCCACCAGTTTTTTAAAATTAAAAACGGGACAGTTGAACACTGAAGCTTTCTTT.

The chain has TRBV12-3 or TRBV12-4 and TRBJ2-1; no definite D call. The germline V and J ends were trimmed by 2 bases and 6 bases, with 14 bases remaining between them. The CDR3 spans 15 residues. The DNA of the CDR3 is TGTGCCAGCAGTTTAAGGAACCCAGCCCCCAATGAGCAGTTCTTC. As protein: CASSLRNPAPNEQFF.

This clonotype occurred many times. The chain uses TRBV12-3 or TRBV12-4 and TRBJ2-5; TRBD2 matches at 9 bases. This CDR3 has 14 residues. Germline trimming cut 6 bases from V and 4 bases from J; bases unmatched to any gene: 6. Here the CDR3 reads CASRASGERETQYF. The DNA for the CDR3 is TGTGCCAGCAGGGCTAGCGGGGAACGAGAGACCCAGTACTTC.

This clonotype occurred many times. The V gene is TRBV7-2, the J gene TRBJ1-1; 8 bases agree with TRBD1. Germline CDR1 and CDR2: SGHTA and FQGNSA. The ends lost 1 base at V and 4 bases at J; junction bases unmatched: 2. The CDR3 is made up of 14 amino acids. The CDR3 is CASSLDDRGTEAFF. In nucleotides, the CDR3 is TGTGCCAGCAGCTTAGACGACAGGGGCACTGAAGCTTTCTTT.

J is TRBJ1-4 and V is TRBV20-1; D is perhaps TRBD1 (5 bases). V lost 0 bases to trimming and J lost 5 bases, with 13 bases between them. The CDR3 covers 15 residues. Germline V gene sequence: CDR1 DFQATT, CDR2 SNEGSKA (reference sequence). The CDR3 sequence: CSARDRRQSNEKLFF. For the CDR3, the DNA is TGCAGTGCTAGAGATCGGAGACAGTCAAATGAAAAACTGTTTTTT.

Worth noting for this clonotype: A junction end diverges from the germline sequence, so it may reflect a read error. The chain links TRBV4-1 to TRBJ2-3; D remains unclear. CDR1 MGHRA and CDR2 YSYEKL come from the germline V gene. CDR3 size: 15 residues. The CDR3 DNA reads TGCGCCAGCAGCCAAGTCGCACAGCCCACAGATACGCGGTATTTT. Its translation is CASSQVAQPTDTRYF.

This clonotype was observed many times. The CDR3 loop is CASSFYARGQNSPLHF. The CDR3 DNA reads as TGTGCCAGCAGTTTTTATGCCCGAGGACAGAATTCACCCCTCCACTTT. This chain uses TRBV6-2 or TRBV6-3 with TRBJ1-6; D might be TRBD1 (6 bases). Between the trimmed V and J ends, which lost 4 bases and 7 bases, there was a span of 17 bases. There are 16 residues in the CDR3. Germline V gene sequence: CDR1 MNHEY, CDR2 SVGEGT.

The V call is TRBV6-5, the J call TRBJ1-1, with D tentatively TRBD1 (5 bases). The CDR3 is 15 residues long. The V end was cut by 2 bases, the J end by 2 bases, with 12 bases between. The germline V gene encodes CDR1 MNHEY and CDR2 SVGAGI. Here the CDR3 reads CASSYTHGDNTEAFF. In DNA, the CDR3 is TGTGCCAGCAGTTACACACACGGGGACAACACTGAAGCTTTCTTT.

The genes are TRBV5-5 and TRBJ2-5; D gene uncertain. Germline assignment: CDR1 SGHKS and CDR2 YYEKEE (reference sequence). This CDR3 region has 16 residues. V was trimmed by 0 bases and J by 1 base, leaving 13 bases between them. This chain's CDR3 is CASSLGYGKGQETQYF. The CDR3 DNA sequence: TGTGCCAGCAGCTTGGGATACGGCAAGGGCCAAGAGACCCAGTACTTC.

The rearrangement uses TRBV4-1 and TRBJ2-6; D is ambiguous. The CDR3 has 18 residues. CDR1 and CDR2 (germline): MGHRA, YSYEKL. V lost 5 bases and J 1 base, leaving 18 bases between the germline ends. CDR3 residues: CASSKGQQFGSGANVLTF. CDR3 sequence (DNA): TGCGCCAGCAGCAAGGGCCAACAGTTCGGGTCTGGGGCCAACGTCCTGACTTTC.

The table lists this clonotype with a few counts. The V gene is TRBV13, the J gene TRBJ2-3; D unclear. The V gene's germline CDR1 is PRHDT and CDR2 FYEKMQ (reference sequence). V lost 4 bases, J lost 1 base, and 15 bases lay in between. The CDR3 loop spans 16 amino acids. This CDR3 reads CASSSRSSGGTDTQYF. CDR3 DNA sequence: TGTGCCAGCAGCTCCCGTTCTTCCGGTGGCACAGATACGCAGTATTTT.